The 5 T cell receptor beta chains presented below share a single source sample, sequenced in a study of blood T cell repertoires in COVID-19. Generated by immunoSEQ multiplex PCR, the TCRdb table keeps only in-frame clones and is missing some. The sample contains approximately 200,000 clones, approximately 94% of which appear only once. Material: peripheral blood. The receptors stem from a man between 25 and 39 years old with COVID-19, enrolled during active disease.

This chain joins TRBV4-1 and TRBJ1-1; tentatively, D is TRBD1 (6 bases). The CDR3 is made up of 16 amino acids. CDR1 MGHRA and CDR2 YSYEKL come from the germline V gene. Trimming removed 0 bases at V and 0 bases at J, with 11 bases between. The CDR3 sequence is CASSQDRGGLNTEAFF. DNA of the CDR3: TGCGCCAGCAGCCAAGATCGCGGGGGCCTGAACACTGAAGCTTTCTTT.

The V call is TRBV5-6, the J call TRBJ1-2; 7 bases are shared with TRBD1. The J segment lost 8 bases and the V segment lost 0 bases, leaving 13 bases of the junction unmatched. The CDR3 consists of 16 residues. CDR1 is SGHDT, CDR2 YYEEEE, per germline. CDR3 nucleotides: TGTGCCAGCAGCTTGGTCGTAGGGGCAGGGGGACGGGGCTACACCTTC. Translation: CASSLVVGAGGRGYTF.

V gene TRBV4-1 combines with J gene TRBJ2-3; 11 bases line up with TRBD2. The CDR3 covers 20 residues. Germline CDR1 MGHRA, CDR2 YSYEKL. J was trimmed by 2 bases and V by 4 bases; bases with no gene match: 17. The DNA for the CDR3 is TGCGCCAGCAGCCTCTGGGGGGAAGGGGAGGGACTAGCGGCCACAGATACGCAGTATTTT. It yields the protein CASSLWGEGEGLAATDTQYF.

The chain is built from TRBV4-2 and TRBJ2-3; D possibly corresponds to TRBD2 (7 bases). V lost 1 base, J lost 2 bases, and 13 bases lay in between. This CDR3 is built from 16 residues. The germline gives CDR1 LGHNA, CDR2 YNFKEQ. The CDR3 DNA follows: TGTGCCAGCAGCCAAGTGGCGGGGGCCCTCACAGATACGCAGTATTTT. Its protein is CASSQVAGALTDTQYF.

This clone has just one count. This chain connects TRBV6-5 to TRBJ1-1; no clear D gene. Germline CDR1 and CDR2: MNHEY and SVGAGI. Trimming left V 0 bases short and J 5 bases short, with 10 bases between. The CDR3 loop spans 14 amino acids. CDR3 protein: CASSYSGRETEAFF. The CDR3, as DNA: TGTGCCAGCAGTTACTCGGGGAGGGAGACTGAAGCTTTCTTT.